Sequencing of this TCR beta chain was carried out in a study of CD8+CD57+ T cells in acquired aplastic anemia. Across the study: CD4+ and CD8+ cells, once sorted, gave DNA averaging about 3.4 ug. General study points: Patients had around 30 CD8+ CDR3 sequences in common with controls (the shared set).

Germline CDR1 and CDR2: SGHAT and FQDESV (reference sequence). The CDR3 is made up of 18 amino acids. Trimming took 5 bases from V and 3 from J; bases not matched to a gene: 17. The use of genomic DNA as template underpinned the TCR beta VDJ and CDR3 profiling. TCRdb redid the calling of the reads with MiXCR, one entry per CDR3 protein. Of just over 450,000 distinct CDR3 sequences listed, roughly a third are singletons. About this clonotype: Antigen unknown.

All sequencing subjects had displayed CD8+CD57+ cell expansion on flow cytometry. Each patient had severe acquired aplastic anemia. Blood sampling was performed on the patients, and none of them had received therapy by then. V is TRBV11-1 and J is TRBJ2-7, with TRBD1 matching 9 bases. The sample comprised sorted CD4+, CD8+, or CD8+CD57+ T cells (not recorded which) from PBMCs. This TCR was sampled from a human donor with aplastic anemia. The CDR3: CASSTGTGLESGYYEQYF. As DNA, the CDR3 is TGTGCCAGCAGCACCGGGACAGGGTTAGAGTCGGGGTACTACGAGCAGTACTTC.